This TCR beta chain was sequenced during a study of sequential checkpoint blockade in melanoma. About the research overall: Patients were randomized 1:1 to nivolumab-then-ipilimumab or ipilimumab-then-nivolumab first-line.

The treatment: randomized to nivolumab then ipilimumab (arm A) or the reverse (arm B). The assay was immunoSEQ multiplex PCR, and TCRdb's table has in-frame clones only and misses some. The table lists over 9,500 clones, 77% of them singletons. The CDR3 has 12 amino acids. The V gene lost 5 bases and the J gene lost 1 base, with 8 bases spanning the gap. Germline lookup yields CDR1 SQVTM and CDR2 ANQGSEA. The sequences come from CD8+ T cells sorted from blood (inferred from file names), collected from a patient given nivolumab and ipilimumab in sequence. The chain is built from TRBV29-1 and TRBJ1-1; tentative D call: TRBD1 (6 bases). This TCR was sampled from a human donor with melanoma. CDR3 DNA sequence: TGCAGCGTTATGGACAGGAACACTGAAGCTTTCTTT. Its translation: CSVMDRNTEAFF.